These 29 T cell receptor beta chains originate from one sample sequenced in a study of CD8 T cells in Susac syndrome. An input of about 0.45 to 1 ug of RNA was subjected to reverse transcription using random hexamers. MiXCR, applied by TCRdb to the immunoSEQ multiplex PCR reads, yields one record per CDR3 protein. The sample has around 46,000 distinct CDR3 sequences, 80% to 95% seen once. Sequencing was performed on CD8+ T cells from PBMCs. Receptor source: a human donor in good health.

The count of this clonotype is one. The genes are TRBV20-1 and TRBJ2-7; possible D gene TRBD2, 5 bases. The CDR3 spans 15 residues. The germline V gene has CDR1 DFQATT and CDR2 SNEGSKA (reference sequence). Trimming took off 1 base at V and 3 bases at J, with 16 bases between the two ends. The CDR3 coding sequence is TGCAGTGCTAGAGGGAGAGGCACGGAGGTCTACGAGCAGTACTTC. Protein: CSARGRGTEVYEQYF.

The chain joins TRBV7-9 to TRBJ1-2, with 7 bases matching TRBD1. After removal of 5 bases from V and 4 bases from J, the junction contained 4 bases not matched to a gene. Germline V gives CDR1 SEHNR, CDR2 FQNEAQ (reference sequence). The CDR3 extends over 13 amino acids. CDR3 DNA sequence: TGTGCCAGCAGCGAGACAGGGTTCTATGGCTACACCTTC. Translation: CASSETGFYGYTF.

The chain couples TRBV6-6 to TRBJ1-1; D is unresolved. CDR3 length: 13 amino acids. Trimming removed 6 bases from V and 0 bases from J, with 8 bases in between. CDR1 is MNHNY and CDR2 is SVGAGI in the germline V gene (reference sequence). Here the CDR3 DNA reads TGTGCCAGCAGCCCAAGGCTGAACACTGAAGCTTTCTTT. It specifies CASSPRLNTEAFF.

The chain is built from TRBV19 and TRBJ1-1, with D unclear. Trimming removed 6 bases at V and 1 base at J, with 6 bases between. The CDR3 has 12 residues. The germline CDR1 and CDR2 sequences are LNHDA and SQIVND (reference sequence). The CDR3 region has the DNA TGTGCCAGTAGGAAGGGGAACACTGAAGCTTTCTTT. Encoded protein: CASRKGNTEAFF. Combining the CDR3 with reference TRBV19 and TRBJ1-1 gives the whole variable domain DGGITQSPKYLFRKEGQNVTLSCEQNLNHDAMYWYRQDPGQGLRLIYYSQIVNDFQKGDIAEGYSVSREKKESFPLTVTSAQKNPTAFYLCASRKGNTEAFFGQGTRLTVV.

J is TRBJ2-7 and V is TRBV21-1; the table calls TRBD2, which could not be checked here. TRBV21-1 is shown as a pseudogene. CDR3 length equals 15 residues. CDR3 amino acids: CASSKEMGLGAEQYF. DNA for the CDR3: TGTGCCAGCAGCAAAGAAATGGGACTAGGAGCCGAGCAGTACTTC.

This chain joins TRBV3-1 and TRBJ2-1; 8 nucleotides match TRBD1. The germline CDR1 and CDR2 sequences are LGHDT and YNNKEL (reference sequence). This CDR3 spans 14 amino acids. The junction had 7 bases not matched to a gene; V was cut back by 5 bases and J by 7 bases. CDR3 loop: CASSERTGRNEQFF. In DNA, the CDR3 is TGTGCCAGCAGCGAACGGACAGGGAGGAATGAGCAGTTCTTC.

This chain joins TRBV5-5 and TRBJ2-7, with a weak D call TRBD1 (6 bases). The germline CDR1 and CDR2 sequences are SGHKS and YYEKEE (reference sequence). V lost 0 bases and J lost 6, with 10 bases in between. The CDR3 extends over 13 amino acids. In nucleotides, the CDR3 is TGTGCCAGCAGCTTGGTGGCAGGGGTCGAGCAGTACTTC. Translating gives CASSLVAGVEQYF. The complete variable domain, with remaining parts taken from reference TRBV5-5 and TRBJ2-7, reads DAGVTQSPTHLIKTRGQQVTLRCSPISGHKSVSWYQQVLGQGPQFIFQYYEKEERGRGNFPDRFSARQFPNYSSELNVNALLLGDSALYLCASSLVAGVEQYFGPGTRLTVT.

The J gene is TRBJ2-7, the V gene TRBV7-9, with D unresolved. The germline CDR1 and CDR2 sequences are SEHNR and FQNEAQ (reference sequence). The CDR3 covers 15 residues. Trimming removed 5 bases at V and 0 bases at J, with 14 bases between. For the CDR3, the DNA is TGTGCCAGCAGCAGCACGGATCCAAGCTCCTACGAGCAGTACTTC. This translates into CASSSTDPSSYEQYF.

The chain links TRBV10-3 to TRBJ2-7, with 8 bases aligning to TRBD1. After removal of 3 bases from V and 3 bases from J, the junction contained 7 bases not matched to a gene. Per the germline V gene, CDR1 is ENHRY and CDR2 is SYGVKD. The CDR3 spans 15 residues. In nucleotides, the CDR3 is TGTGCCATCAGTGACGTGGGACAGGCGAACTACGAGCAGTACTTC. Residues: CAISDVGQANYEQYF.

The CDR3 bases are TGTGCCAGCAGCAAAGGGGGGACAGGAGAAATCTACGAGCAGTACTTC. It translates to CASSKGGTGEIYEQYF. The chain carries TRBV21-1 and TRBJ2-7; the table's TRBD1 call for D was not verified on the DNA. TRBV21-1 is tagged as a pseudogene. The CDR3 totals 16 residues.

The CDR3 DNA reads TGTGCCAGCAGTGAAGTTGGGGAAAGCTCCTACAATGAGCAGTTCTTC. This sequence encodes CASSEVGESSYNEQFF. The chain has TRBV2 and TRBJ2-1, with D unresolved. The CDR3 has 16 amino acids. V lost 1 base and J 0 bases, leaving 10 bases between the germline ends. CDR1 SNHLY and CDR2 FYNNEI come from the germline V gene.

The gene calls are TRBV15 and TRBJ2-1; 12 bases fit TRBD2. This CDR3 has 15 residues. With V trimmed by 6 bases and J by 9 bases, 9 bases remained unmatched. CDR1 LNHNV and CDR2 YYDKDF come from the germline V gene (reference sequence). CDR3 sequence reads: CATSSTSGSNSEQFF. The CDR3 DNA is TGTGCCACCAGTTCGACTAGCGGGAGTAATAGTGAGCAGTTCTTC.

This clonotype was seen only once. The V and J genes are TRBV6-5 and TRBJ2-3; TRBD2 matches at 10 bases. V was pared by 0 bases and J by 4 bases, with 4 bases of the junction left unmatched. Germline V gene lookup returns CDR1 MNHEY and CDR2 SVGAGI. The CDR3 spans 16 residues. The CDR3 DNA reads as TGTGCCAGCAGTTACTCGCTAGCGGGAGCGTCAGATACGCAGTATTTT. Protein sequence: CASSYSLAGASDTQYF.

The V gene is TRBV10-2, the J gene TRBJ2-7; unclear D gene. Germline V lookup: CDR1 WSHSY, CDR2 SAAADI. CDR3 length: 14 residues. The ends were cut back, 2 bases at V and 9 bases at J, with 17 bases in the middle. The CDR3 DNA follows: TGCGCCAGCAGTGAGGGGCATGGGCTCACCGGGCAGTACTTC. Its translation is CASSEGHGLTGQYF.

V and J are TRBV29-1 and TRBJ2-3; a weak D match, TRBD2 (5 bases). Trimming removed 4 bases at V and 4 bases at J, with 18 bases between. The CDR3 runs to 15 residues. Per germline, CDR1 SQVTM and CDR2 ANQGSEA. The CDR3, as DNA: TGCAGCGTTGGGGGTACCCTTCTGGACTCAGATACGCAGTATTTT. Protein sequence: CSVGGTLLDSDTQYF.

The V call is TRBV12-3 or TRBV12-4, the J call TRBJ2-1; 11 nucleotides agree with TRBD1. This CDR3 is built from 15 residues. The V segment lost 3 bases and the J segment 9 bases; nucleotides outside the gene matches: 7. CDR3 in amino acids: CASSFPGQGVGEQFF. DNA for the CDR3: TGTGCCAGCAGTTTTCCGGGACAGGGGGTTGGTGAGCAGTTCTTC.

This clonotype showed up just once. This chain connects TRBV27 to TRBJ2-5; TRBD2 matches 12 bases. V was clipped by 8 bases and J by 5 bases; unmatched bases: 9. The germline V gene encodes CDR1 MNHEY and CDR2 SMNVEV (reference sequence). The CDR3 is 15 residues long. CDR3 residues: CASLPLAGGRETQYF. The CDR3 DNA is TGTGCCAGCCTCCCGCTAGCGGGAGGGCGGGAGACCCAGTACTTC.

This sequence joins TRBV20-1 and TRBJ2-7; 7 bases line up with TRBD2. Trimming cost V 5 bases and J 1 base; bases outside gene matches: 5. There are 13 residues in the CDR3. Looked up from germline, CDR1 is DFQATT and CDR2 is SNEGSKA (reference sequence). The CDR3 spells CSAGSGLSYEQYF. Written as DNA, the CDR3 is TGCAGTGCTGGTAGCGGGTTATCCTACGAGCAGTACTTC.

The chain recombines TRBV19 with TRBJ2-1; maybe TRBD1 (7 bases). Germline V CDR1 and CDR2: LNHDA, SQIVND (reference sequence). The V end lost 0 bases, the J end lost 8 bases, and 14 bases lay between the germline ends. CDR3 length equals 15 residues. In DNA form, the CDR3 reads TGTGCCAGTAGTATAGAGGAGGGGGCCCCACATGAGCAGTTCTTC. Its protein is CASSIEEGAPHEQFF.

J is TRBJ2-7 and V is TRBV2, with 10 bases fitting TRBD1. CDR3 size: 15 residues. Germline CDR1 reads SNHLY; CDR2 reads FYNNEI. J gave up 4 bases and V 1 base, and 4 bases lay outside the gene matches. This CDR3 reads CASSEGPGQGYEQYF. The CDR3, as DNA: TGTGCCAGCAGTGAAGGTCCGGGACAGGGGTACGAGCAGTACTTC.

This chain uses TRBV30 with TRBJ2-1; no clear D. Trimming removed 2 bases from V and 5 bases from J, with 10 bases in between. CDR3 length equals 13 residues. The germline V gene has CDR1 GTSNPN and CDR2 SVGIG (reference sequence). In DNA, the CDR3 is TGTGCCTGGAGTTCAGTACCGCACAATGAGCAGTTCTTC. Residues: CAWSSVPHNEQFF.

The chain is built from TRBV18 and TRBJ2-7; 10 nucleotides match TRBD1. The V segment lost 7 bases and the J segment 1 base; nucleotides outside the gene matches: 16. CDR1 is KGHSH, CDR2 LQKENI, per germline. CDR3 length: 18 amino acids. CDR3 DNA: TGTGCCAGCTGGTCCGGGACAGGGGTGGCGGGAGAATCCTACGAGCAGTACTTC. It encodes CASWSGTGVAGESYEQYF.

J is TRBJ2-3 and V is TRBV20-1; tentatively, D is TRBD2 (5 bases). The ends were cut back, 3 bases at V and 2 bases at J, with 18 bases in the middle. Germline values: CDR1 DFQATT, CDR2 SNEGSKA (reference sequence). The CDR3 runs 16 residues. The CDR3 nucleotides are TGCAGTGCTAGCCCCACCGGAGGCGGGTTCACAGATACGCAGTATTTT. It yields the protein CSASPTGGGFTDTQYF.

V is TRBV12-5 and J is TRBJ2-4, with a possible D match to TRBD2 (5 bases). The germline V and J ends were trimmed by 7 bases and 8 bases, with 18 bases remaining between them. This CDR3 comprises 14 residues. The germline CDR1 and CDR2 sequences are LGHNT and FRNRAP. In DNA form, the CDR3 reads TGTGCTAGTGCCCTACCCGGGATCTACGACATTCAGTACTTC. Translated: CASALPGIYDIQYF.

V usage is TRBV7-9 and J usage is TRBJ1-2; D possibly corresponds to TRBD1 (5 bases). V was clipped by 5 bases and J by 4 bases, with 17 bases between them. This CDR3 is 15 amino acids long. CDR1 and CDR2 (germline): SEHNR, FQNEAQ (reference sequence). CDR3 loop: CASSTWDVGAYGYTF. For the CDR3, the DNA is TGTGCCAGCAGCACATGGGACGTAGGAGCCTATGGCTACACCTTC.

This chain connects TRBV6-2 or TRBV6-3 to TRBJ2-7; 9 positions agree with TRBD1. Germline V lookup: CDR1 MNHEY, CDR2 SVGEGT. V shed 0 bases and J 4 bases; nucleotides not matched to a gene: 7. This CDR3 spans 16 amino acids. The CDR3 loop reads CASSYSPGQGRYEQYF. In nucleotides, the CDR3 is TGTGCCAGCAGTTACTCGCCGGGACAGGGAAGATACGAGCAGTACTTC.

This clonotype has just a few counts. V gene TRBV4-2 combines with J gene TRBJ2-7; a possible D gene is TRBD2 (6 bases). Germline V gene lookup returns CDR1 LGHNA and CDR2 YNFKEQ. The V end lost 2 bases, the J end lost 6 bases, and 14 bases lay between the germline ends. The CDR3 is 14 amino acids. CDR3 sequence (DNA): TGTGCCAGCAGCCAAAGGCGGGAAGTCCCCGAGCAGTACTTC. It specifies CASSQRREVPEQYF.

The genes are TRBV6-2 or TRBV6-3 and TRBJ2-7; unclear D gene. Trimming took 4 bases from V and 2 from J, leaving 3 bases between them. From germline, CDR1 is MNHEY and CDR2 SVGEGT. The CDR3 spans 11 residues. CDR3 loop: CASSFTYEQYF. The CDR3 DNA is TGTGCCAGCAGTTTCACCTACGAGCAGTACTTC.

The chain carries TRBV7-9 and TRBJ2-7, with D maybe TRBD1 (5 bases). V shed 6 bases and J shed 5 bases, with 11 bases lying between them. The germline CDR1 and CDR2 sequences are SEHNR and FQNEAQ (reference sequence). The CDR3 consists of 12 residues. The CDR3 sequence: CASRSARDEQYF. The CDR3 nucleotides read TGTGCCAGCAGATCCGCCAGGGACGAGCAGTACTTC.